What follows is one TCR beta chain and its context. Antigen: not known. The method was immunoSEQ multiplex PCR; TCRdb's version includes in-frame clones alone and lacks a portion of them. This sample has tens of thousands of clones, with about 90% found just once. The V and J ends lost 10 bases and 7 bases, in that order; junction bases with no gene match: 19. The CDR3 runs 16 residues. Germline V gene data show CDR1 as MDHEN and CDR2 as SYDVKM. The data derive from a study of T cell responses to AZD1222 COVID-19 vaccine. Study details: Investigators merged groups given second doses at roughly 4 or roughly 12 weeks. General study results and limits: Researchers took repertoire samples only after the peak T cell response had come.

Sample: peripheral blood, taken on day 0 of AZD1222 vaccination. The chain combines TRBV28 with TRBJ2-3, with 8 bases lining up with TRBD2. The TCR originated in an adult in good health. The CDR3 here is CATGRVGGGKMNTQYF. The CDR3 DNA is TGTGCCACCGGGAGGGTTGGTGGCGGGAAGATGAATACGCAGTATTTT.